Following are 9 T cell receptor beta chains from one sample sequenced in a study of CD8+ T cells in alopecia areata. Indicated treatment: oral pan-JAK inhibitor, 5-10 mg twice daily. Following extraction, RNA underwent reverse transcription to cDNA, which served as the sequencing template. Assay: immunoSEQ multiplex PCR; the TCRdb copy retains only in-frame clones and omits some. The table has 270,000 or so clones, roughly 50% seen once; the top ten hold approximately 2%. The sample in question was CD4+ T cells sorted from blood, obtained at week 24, from a patient treated with tofacitinib. Receptors were obtained from a human donor with alopecia areata.

The gene calls are TRBV29-1 and TRBJ1-1; D remains unclear. CDR3 length: 14 residues. Germline V gene lookup returns CDR1 SQVTM and CDR2 ANQGSEA. V lost 7 bases and J lost 0, with 15 bases in between. The CDR3, as DNA: TGCAGCGCGCCTAGTAGGGATCTGAACACTGAAGCTTTCTTT. This codes for CSAPSRDLNTEAFF.

The CDR3 loop reads CASRPTGTIDYGYTF. The DNA for the CDR3 is TGCGCCAGCAGGCCTACCGGGACGATCGACTATGGCTACACCTTC. V and J are TRBV5-1 and TRBJ1-2; TRBD1 might be the D (5 bases). The germline V gene encodes CDR1 SGHRS and CDR2 YFSETQ. CDR3 length: 15 amino acids. V was clipped by 5 bases and J by 3 bases, with 17 bases between them.

This chain connects TRBV4-3 to TRBJ2-5; D tentatively fits TRBD1 or TRBD2 (6 bases each). Germline V lookup: CDR1 LGHNA, CDR2 YSLEER. The V gene lost 3 bases and the J gene lost 5 bases, with 16 bases spanning the gap. The CDR3 is 15 residues long. The CDR3 region is CASSQFWGAGETQYF. CDR3 nucleotide sequence: TGCGCCAGCAGCCAGTTTTGGGGGGCGGGCGAGACCCAGTACTTC.

In nucleotides, the CDR3 is TGTGCCAGCCAAATAACACAGCGTCAAGAGACCCAGTACTTC. Translation gives CASQITQRQETQYF. V is TRBV28 and J is TRBJ2-5, with no clear D. The CDR3 has 14 amino acids. The germline V gene encodes CDR1 MDHEN and CDR2 SYDVKM. Trimming cost V 8 bases and J 2 bases, with 15 bases left between them.

With regard to this clone: One junction end disagrees with the germline gene, perhaps due to a read error. The V and J genes are TRBV7-2 and TRBJ1-2; 11 nucleotides match TRBD1. In germline, CDR1 is SGHTA, CDR2 FQGNSA. This CDR3 comprises 13 residues. Written as DNA, the CDR3 is TGTGCCAGTGGCCTCGGGACAGGGGGTTCCTCCAGCTTC. Translating it yields CASGLGTGGSSSF.

This rearrangement joins TRBV6-1 to TRBJ2-6; D is unclear. The V and J ends lost 2 bases and 0 bases respectively, with 14 bases between them. Per the germline V gene, CDR1 is MNHNS and CDR2 is SASEGT. This CDR3 comprises 18 residues. The CDR3 nucleotides read TGTGCCAGCAGTGAATTTGGTACCGGATTCTCTGGGGCCAACGTCCTGACTTTC. Protein sequence: CASSEFGTGFSGANVLTF.

The rearrangement uses TRBV28 and TRBJ1-2; D might be TRBD1 (6 bases). This CDR3 comprises 14 residues. V lost 6 bases to trimming and J lost 7 bases, with 18 bases between them. Germline CDR1 reads MDHEN; CDR2 reads SYDVKM. For the CDR3, the DNA is TGTGCCAGCAGGTCGGAACAGGGCTTCTTTGGCTACACCTTC. This sequence encodes CASRSEQGFFGYTF.

The J gene is TRBJ1-2, the V gene TRBV2; tentative D call: TRBD1 (5 bases). The CDR3 sequence is 12 residues long. Germline values: CDR1 SNHLY, CDR2 FYNNEI. The V and J ends lost 10 bases and 6 bases respectively, with 15 bases between them. Here the CDR3 DNA reads TGTGCCACCCCGCTGGGGGACCATGGCTACACCTTC. Amino acid sequence: CATPLGDHGYTF. Using reference TRBV2 and TRBJ1-2 for the parts outside the CDR3, the full variable domain is EPEVTQTPSHQVTQMGQEVILRCVPISNHLYFYWYRQILGQKVEFLVSFYNNEISEKSEIFDDQFSVERPDGSNFTLKIRSTKLEDSAMYFCATPLGDHGYTFGSGTRLTVV.

This clone has more than one count but fewer than ten. The rearrangement links TRBV14 to TRBJ2-7; 9 bases match TRBD1. Trimming removed 4 bases from V and 5 bases from J; junction bases left unmatched: 6. This CDR3 comprises 14 residues. CDR1 and CDR2 from the germline V gene are SGHDN and FVKESK. CDR3 amino acids: CASSRLGTGNEQYF. The CDR3 nucleotides read TGTGCCAGCAGCCGACTTGGGACAGGGAACGAGCAGTACTTC.